This TCR beta chain was recorded in a study of shared clonotypes between healthy human individuals. General observations from the study: Sampling used blood alone; tissue repertoires probably differ.

About this clone itself: Its antigen is not known. At the DNA level, this CDR3 is encoded by other sequences in the same sample as well.

Assay used: immunoSEQ multiplex PCR; TCRdb lists only in-frame clones, some missing. Of fewer than 2.5 million clones listed, 90% to 95% are singletons. Specimen: naive CD4+ T cells from PBMCs. The subset: CD45RA+ positively selected. This sequence originates from a young man in good health. Some clones in this sample may be carry-over from other donors' samples.

The CDR3 spells CASSPTGGDGYTF. In DNA, the CDR3 is TGTGCCAGCAGTCCGACAGGGGGCGATGGCTACACCTTC. The chain combines TRBV6-1 with TRBJ1-2; 10 bases match TRBD1. Germline lookup yields CDR1 MNHNS and CDR2 SASEGT. The CDR3 has 13 amino acids. J gave up 6 bases and V 5 bases, and 3 bases lay outside the gene matches.